This T cell receptor (beta chain) was profiled in a study of CD8+ T cells in alopecia areata. In the case of this clone: Its antigen is currently unknown.

Points from the study as a whole: Amid tofacitinib therapy, many expanded lesional clones stayed present in scalp and blood.

Trimming cost V 0 bases and J 0 bases; bases outside gene matches: 10. The CDR3 totals 19 residues. Noted treatment: oral pan-JAK inhibitor, 5-10 mg twice daily. Sequencing used cDNA as its template, made by extracting RNA and reverse transcribing it. Some clones are missing from TCRdb's copy, which holds only in-frame ones; the method was immunoSEQ multiplex PCR. Of 79,000 or so clones in the sample, roughly 70% were seen once. This TCR was recovered from a human donor with alopecia areata. This chain uses TRBV23-1 with TRBJ2-2; TRBD2 agrees at 7 bases. TRBV23-1 is treated as an ORF (open reading frame) with a function not yet certain. Sequencing was performed on CD8+ T cells sorted from blood, taken at week 24, from a patient treated with tofacitinib. CDR3 loop: CASSQSGLAVHPNTGELFF. CDR3 DNA: TGCGCCAGCAGTCAATCGGGGCTAGCGGTACATCCGAACACCGGGGAGCTGTTTTTT.